One and the same sample provided the 3 T cell receptor beta chains below, sequenced in a study of blood T cell repertoires in COVID-19. Sequenced by immunoSEQ multiplex PCR; TCRdb stores in-frame clones only, minus some. The sample has some 190,000 clones; around 80% are singletons. Sequenced input: PBMCs or T cells enriched from blood (not recorded which). The source of these receptors is a woman aged 50 to 60 with acute COVID-19.

Written as DNA, the CDR3 is TGTGCCAGCACACGAAACACGAACACTGAAGCTTTCTTT. Its protein product is CASTRNTNTEAFF. V and J are TRBV9 and TRBJ1-1; D not resolved. Germline V gives CDR1 SGDLS, CDR2 YYNGEE. This CDR3 region has 13 residues. V was clipped by 6 bases and J by 1 base, with 10 bases between them.

This rearrangement joins TRBV5-5 to TRBJ2-3; the match to TRBD1 covers 10 bases. Germline CDR1 is SGHKS and CDR2 is YYEKEE (reference sequence). Germline trimming cut 2 bases from V and 4 bases from J; bases unmatched to any gene: 7. This CDR3 comprises 16 residues. CDR3 loop: CASSFYSGTGADTQYF. The DNA for the CDR3 is TGTGCCAGCAGCTTCTACTCCGGGACAGGGGCAGATACGCAGTATTTT.

This chain links TRBV6-2 or TRBV6-3 with TRBJ1-2; the D gene is possibly TRBD1 (5 bases). The CDR3 sequence is 13 residues long. The germline V and J ends were trimmed by 0 bases and 4 bases, with 6 bases remaining between them. Germline assignment: CDR1 MNHEY and CDR2 SVGEGT. CDR3 in amino acids: CASSYSTVYGYTF. The CDR3 DNA sequence: TGTGCCAGCAGTTACTCGACAGTCTATGGCTACACCTTC.